The 22 T cell receptor beta chains below all came from one sample that was sequenced in a study of blood T cell repertoires in COVID-19. Method: immunoSEQ multiplex PCR; TCRdb's copy keeps in-frame clones and lacks some. The sample yields about 68,000 clones, 84% seen once. Sequencing input: peripheral blood. These receptors all come from a man over 45 with active COVID-19.

This chain connects TRBV12-5 to TRBJ2-1; 15 bases align to TRBD2. CDR3 length equals 19 residues. Germline V gives CDR1 LGHNT, CDR2 FRNRAP. The V segment lost 0 bases and the J segment 8 bases; nucleotides outside the gene matches: 11. For the CDR3, the DNA is TGTGCTAGTGGTTTGGTCCCCCCGGGGACTAGCGGGGGGACGGATGAGCAGTTCTTC. Translation gives CASGLVPPGTSGGTDEQFF.

The chain couples TRBV12-5 to TRBJ1-1; D is perhaps TRBD1 (5 bases). Germline CDR1 is LGHNT and CDR2 is FRNRAP. This CDR3 contains 15 residues. The ends were cut back, 1 base at V and 6 bases at J, with 15 bases in the middle. The CDR3 protein is CASGLEKHRIPEAFF. The CDR3 nucleotides read TGTGCTAGTGGTTTGGAGAAACACAGGATCCCTGAAGCTTTCTTT.

This clone was recorded only once. Other DNA sequences in the sample encode the same CDR3. CDR3 protein: CASSLSSDTQYF. The CDR3 nucleotides read TGTGCCAGCAGCCTCTCGAGCGATACGCAGTATTTT. The V and J genes are TRBV7-9 and TRBJ2-3; D remains unclear. Between the trimmed V and J ends, which lost 5 bases and 6 bases, there was a span of 9 bases. Germline CDR1 is SEHNR and CDR2 is FQNEAQ (reference sequence). The CDR3 has 12 residues.

This chain joins TRBV15 and TRBJ2-2, with TRBD2 identical over 8 bases. The germline V gene has CDR1 LNHNV and CDR2 YYDKDF (reference sequence). Trimming cost V 1 base and J 4 bases; bases outside gene matches: 8. The CDR3 loop spans 17 amino acids. The CDR3 sequence: CATSRAGGGAFTGELFF. DNA of the CDR3: TGTGCCACCAGCAGAGCGGGGGGGGGCGCGTTCACCGGGGAGCTGTTTTTT.

The chain links TRBV9 to TRBJ2-7; D perhaps matches TRBD1 (6 bases). The germline V and J ends were trimmed by 0 bases and 2 bases, with 6 bases remaining between them. CDR3 length: 13 amino acids. Germline lookup yields CDR1 SGDLS and CDR2 YYNGEE. The CDR3 loop reads CASSVAGAYEQYF. The CDR3 DNA reads TGTGCCAGCAGCGTAGCAGGGGCCTACGAGCAGTACTTC.

The chain uses TRBV19 and TRBJ1-1; 10 bases fit TRBD1. V trimming: 5 bases; J trimming: 4 bases; junction bases outside the gene matches: 4. Per the germline V gene, CDR1 is LNHDA and CDR2 is SQIVND (reference sequence). The CDR3 contains 14 residues. In nucleotides, the CDR3 is TGTGCCAGTAGTGTCCGGGACAGGGGCACTGAAGCTTTCTTT. This encodes CASSVRDRGTEAFF.

The V gene is TRBV2, the J gene TRBJ2-7; the D gene is possibly TRBD1 (5 bases). With 4 bases removed from V and 2 bases from J, the gap between germline ends came to 9 bases. The CDR3 is 13 residues long. In germline, CDR1 is SNHLY, CDR2 FYNNEI. The CDR3: CASSGVRAYEQYF. CDR3 nucleotides: TGTGCCAGCAGTGGGGTCAGGGCCTACGAGCAGTACTTC.

The table lists this clone with a count of one. This chain joins TRBV5-4 and TRBJ2-3; D perhaps matches TRBD2 (7 bases). Trimming took off 5 bases at V and 0 bases at J, with 13 bases between the two ends. Germline V gene sequence: CDR1 SGHNT, CDR2 YYREEE (reference sequence). There are 15 residues in the CDR3. The CDR3 reads CASRVRGASTDTQYF. The CDR3 DNA follows: TGTGCCAGCAGGGTACGGGGGGCAAGCACAGATACGCAGTATTTT.

The rearrangement links TRBV7-8 to TRBJ2-1; 12 nucleotides line up with TRBD2. With V trimmed by 2 bases and J by 3 bases, 5 bases remained unmatched. Looked up from germline, CDR1 is SGHVS and CDR2 is FQNEAQ. The length of the CDR3 is 17 residues. The CDR3 DNA reads as TGTGCCAGCAGCTTACGAACGACTAGCGGGGGCTACAATGAGCAGTTCTTC. This codes for CASSLRTTSGGYNEQFF.

This clone has just a few counts. The chain employs TRBV5-8 and TRBJ2-7; D is uncertain. The CDR3 totals 13 residues. CDR1 SGHTS and CDR2 YDEGEE come from the germline V gene. Trimming removed 4 bases from V and 5 bases from J, with 13 bases in between. The CDR3 protein is CASSLRRPHEQYF. The CDR3 DNA follows: TGTGCCAGCAGCCTCCGGCGGCCCCACGAGCAGTACTTC. Drawing the rest from reference TRBV5-8 and TRBJ2-7, the complete variable domain is EAGVTQSPTHLIKTRGQQATLRCSPISGHTSVYWYQQALGLGLQFLLWYDEGEERNRGNFPPRFSGRQFPNYSSELNVNALELEDSALYLCASSLRRPHEQYFGPGTRLTVT.

The rearrangement uses TRBV6-6 and TRBJ2-5, with TRBD2 identical over 7 bases. The germline gives CDR1 MNHNY, CDR2 SVGAGI (reference sequence). The CDR3 sequence is 16 residues long. Trimming removed 2 bases from V and 7 bases from J; junction bases left unmatched: 13. The CDR3: CASSYLSSLSGGTQYF. The CDR3 DNA reads as TGTGCCAGCAGTTACCTTTCGTCCCTGTCGGGGGGGACCCAGTACTTC.

The rearrangement links TRBV6-5 to TRBJ2-2; the D is unclear. Germline assignment: CDR1 MNHEY and CDR2 SVGAGI. Trimming took 2 bases from V and 6 from J, leaving 7 bases between them. The CDR3 is 13 amino acids. The CDR3 DNA follows: TGTGCCAGCAGTTACAATGCGGCCGGGGAGCTGTTTTTT. The encoded protein is CASSYNAAGELFF.

The V call is TRBV10-3, the J call TRBJ2-2; tentatively, D is TRBD2 (7 bases). Trimming took off 7 bases at V and 7 bases at J, with 16 bases between the two ends. There are 14 residues in the CDR3. The V gene's germline CDR1 is ENHRY and CDR2 SYGVKD. The CDR3 is CAIMGRGPDGELFF. DNA for the CDR3: TGTGCCATCATGGGGCGGGGGCCCGACGGGGAGCTGTTTTTT.

J is TRBJ1-2 and V is TRBV6-5; no clear D. The CDR3 spans 14 residues. The germline gives CDR1 MNHEY, CDR2 SVGAGI. The V end was cut by 0 bases, the J end by 0 bases, with 5 bases between. DNA for the CDR3: TGTGCCAGCAGTTACTCGGCGGCTAACTATGGCTACACCTTC. It translates to CASSYSAANYGYTF.

This chain joins TRBV5-1 and TRBJ2-3; D may be TRBD2 (7 bases). CDR1 is SGHRS, CDR2 YFSETQ, per germline. Trimming shortened V by 0 bases and J by 0 bases, and 11 bases separated the two germline ends. This CDR3 is built from 16 residues. The CDR3 region is CASSLEGGLSTDTQYF. The CDR3 nucleotides read TGCGCCAGCAGCTTGGAGGGGGGGCTAAGCACAGATACGCAGTATTTT.

This chain uses TRBV5-1 with TRBJ2-5; TRBD1 matches at 8 bases. Per the germline V gene, CDR1 is SGHRS and CDR2 is YFSETQ. This CDR3 spans 15 amino acids. V lost 1 base and J lost 5; bases outside the gene matches: 7. This CDR3 reads CASSLTTGAYETQYF. The CDR3 DNA sequence: TGCGCCAGCAGCTTGACGACAGGGGCATACGAGACCCAGTACTTC.

The genes are TRBV5-4 and TRBJ2-5, with TRBD2 matching 11 bases. CDR1 and CDR2 from the germline V gene are SGHNT and YYREEE (reference sequence). The CDR3 contains 16 residues. The V and J ends lost 4 bases and 2 bases, in that order; junction bases with no gene match: 7. For the CDR3, the DNA is TGTGCCAGCAGCCCCGGGGCTAGCGGGGGGCAAGAGACCCAGTACTTC. Protein product: CASSPGASGGQETQYF.

The chain combines TRBV5-1 with TRBJ1-2; 9 positions agree with TRBD1. In germline, CDR1 is SGHRS, CDR2 YFSETQ. This CDR3 spans 15 amino acids. V lost 4 bases to trimming and J lost 8 bases; unmatched junction nucleotides: 12. As DNA, the CDR3 is TGCGCCAGCAGCGACACCGGGACAGGGTTCGACGGCTACACCTTC. Its protein is CASSDTGTGFDGYTF.

The chain carries TRBV9 and TRBJ2-1; the match to TRBD2 covers 9 bases. J lost 9 bases, V lost 1 base, and 11 bases had no gene match. The CDR3 totals 16 residues. Germline CDR1 and CDR2: SGDLS and YYNGEE. The CDR3 DNA sequence: TGTGCCAGCAGCGTACAAGCTAGCGGGGCGAGGGTTGAGCAGTTCTTC. Translated: CASSVQASGARVEQFF.

The V and J genes are TRBV7-2 and TRBJ1-6; D is possibly TRBD1 (6 bases). Germline V lookup: CDR1 SGHTA, CDR2 FQGNSA. The V gene lost 2 bases and the J gene lost 5 bases, with 13 bases spanning the gap. CDR3 length equals 16 residues. The CDR3 loop reads CASSLMYGGDNSPLHF. The CDR3 coding sequence is TGTGCCAGCAGCTTAATGTATGGGGGCGATAATTCACCCCTCCACTTT.

This clone was seen just once. The rearrangement links TRBV18 to TRBJ2-1, with D maybe TRBD1 (6 bases). CDR1 and CDR2 from the germline V gene are KGHSH and LQKENI. The CDR3 contains 14 residues. Trimming took 4 bases from V and 4 from J, leaving 11 bases between them. The CDR3 loop reads CASSLGDTYNEQFF. The CDR3 DNA sequence: TGTGCCAGCTCACTCGGGGACACTTACAATGAGCAGTTCTTC.

The count of this clone is one. This chain uses TRBV11-2 with TRBJ2-2, with 11 bases identical to TRBD1. The CDR3 runs 14 residues. V lost 5 bases, J lost 5 bases, and 1 base stayed unmatched. Germline V gene sequence: CDR1 SGHAT, CDR2 FQNNGV. CDR3 in amino acids: CASSRDRGTGELFF. CDR3 nucleotides: TGTGCCAGCAGCAGGGACAGGGGGACCGGGGAGCTGTTTTTT. The full variable domain, with the rest looked up from reference TRBV11-2 and TRBJ2-2, is EAGVAQSPRYKIIEKRQSVAFWCNPISGHATLYWYQQILGQGPKLLIQFQNNGVVDDSQLPKDRFSAERLKGVDSTLKIQPAKLEDSAVYLCASSRDRGTGELFFGEGSRLTVL.